Listed below are T cell receptor beta chains from one sample, sequenced in a study of type 1 regulatory T cells. TCRdb ran MiXCR on the reads and lists one entry per CDR3 protein. The sample lists 6,000 or so distinct CDR3 sequences; about 30% were seen once. No cognate antigen is known for these TCRs. The sample comprised cultured T cells, either the whole culture or a sorted T cell fraction (not recorded which). Receptor source: a human donor in good health. Each CDR3 is given with its conserved first and last residue. D genes are given only for firm matches. Only part of the rows carry a size: once, few, many, or a class if the clone is expanded.

j_call: TRBJ1-2; v_call: TRBV5-4; clone_size: .; cdr3_length: 13; d_call: TRBD1; cdr3_aa: CASSTQGTYGYTF; cdr3_nt: TGTGCCAGCAGCACACAGGGGACCTATGGCTACACCTTC
j_call: TRBJ1-2; v_call: TRBV7-9; clone_size: medium-sized; cdr3_length: 13; d_call: TRBD1; cdr3_aa: CASRARQGYGYTF; cdr3_nt: TGTGCCAGCAGAGCCAGACAGGGCTATGGCTACACCTTC
j_call: TRBJ2-1; v_call: TRBV6-5; clone_size: medium-sized; cdr3_length: 13; d_call: .; cdr3_aa: CASTHGENGEQFF; cdr3_nt: TGTGCCAGCACCCACGGGGAGAACGGTGAGCAGTTCTTC
j_call: TRBJ2-7; v_call: TRBV18; clone_size: medium-sized; cdr3_length: 14; d_call: .; cdr3_aa: CASSPSGNTYEQYF; cdr3_nt: TGTGCCAGCTCACCGTCGGGGAACACCTACGAGCAGTACTTC
j_call: TRBJ2-5; v_call: TRBV5-1; clone_size: medium-sized; cdr3_length: 14; d_call: TRBD1; cdr3_aa: CASSFRQGRGTQYF; cdr3_nt: TGCGCCAGCAGCTTTCGACAGGGGCGGGGGACCCAGTACTTC
j_call: TRBJ2-7; v_call: TRBV7-2; clone_size: few; cdr3_length: 14; d_call: TRBD1; cdr3_aa: CASSPGQGALGQYF; cdr3_nt: TGTGCCAGCAGCCCGGGACAGGGGGCCTTAGGGCAGTACTTC
j_call: TRBJ2-7; v_call: TRBV5-1; clone_size: .; cdr3_length: 13; d_call: .; cdr3_aa: CASALTGVNEQYF; cdr3_nt: TGCGCCAGCGCACTTACGGGGGTGAACGAGCAGTACTTC
j_call: TRBJ1-2; v_call: TRBV10-3; clone_size: medium-sized; cdr3_length: 12; d_call: TRBD1; cdr3_aa: CAISLAGGDYTF; cdr3_nt: TGTGCCATCAGTCTGGCAGGGGGCGACTACACCTTC
j_call: TRBJ2-7; v_call: TRBV7-2; clone_size: few; cdr3_length: 14; d_call: .; cdr3_aa: CASSLNGQTYEQYF; cdr3_nt: TGTGCCAGCAGCTTGAACGGACAGACCTACGAGCAGTACTTC
j_call: TRBJ2-7; v_call: TRBV11-2; clone_size: medium-sized; cdr3_length: 15; d_call: TRBD2; cdr3_aa: CASSPRAGVAYEQYF; cdr3_nt: TGTGCCAGCAGCCCCCGGGCGGGAGTGGCCTACGAGCAGTACTTC
j_call: TRBJ2-3; v_call: TRBV5-1; clone_size: many; cdr3_length: 15; d_call: .; cdr3_aa: CASSLSGPEADTQYF; cdr3_nt: TGCGCCAGCAGCTTGTCGGGACCGGAAGCAGATACGCAGTATTTT
j_call: TRBJ2-1; v_call: TRBV27; clone_size: many; cdr3_length: 14; d_call: .; cdr3_aa: CASSPLGDKNEQFF; cdr3_nt: TGTGCCAGCAGTCCCCTTGGGGACAAGAATGAGCAGTTCTTC
j_call: TRBJ2-4; v_call: TRBV15; clone_size: medium-sized; cdr3_length: 13; d_call: TRBD2; cdr3_aa: CATSRDLAGIQYF; cdr3_nt: TGTGCCACCAGCAGAGATCTAGCGGGCATTCAGTACTTC
j_call: TRBJ2-2; v_call: TRBV5-1; clone_size: .; cdr3_length: 15; d_call: TRBD1; cdr3_aa: CASRLTGGSAGELFF; cdr3_nt: TGCGCCAGCAGGTTGACAGGGGGCTCTGCCGGGGAGCTGTTTTTT